A selection of T cell receptor beta chains follows, all from one sample in a study of blood T cell repertoires in COVID-19. Here immunoSEQ multiplex PCR was the method, and the copy in TCRdb shows in-frame clones only, minus some. Among 290,000 or so clones listed, 70% to 90% were seen once. The sequenced material came from peripheral blood. The source of these receptors is a man aged 50-59 years with active or convalescent COVID-19. Both conserved end residues are trimmed from each CDR3.

CDR3: ASSRRRLIDETQY
V: TRBV28
J: TRBJ2-5

CDR3: ASSVGGEGHEQY
V: TRBV9
J: TRBJ2-7

CDR3: ASSEMWEGTEAF
V: TRBV14
J: TRBJ1-1

CDR3: ASSLGSSRRNEQY
V: TRBV5-1
J: TRBJ2-7

CDR3: ASSLRTGSRVYEQY
V: TRBV28
J: TRBJ2-7

CDR3: ASSLTSGRSEF
V: TRBV12-3/TRBV12-4
J: TRBJ2-1

CDR3: AISPDSNYGYT
V: TRBV10-3
J: TRBJ1-2

CDR3: ASSDKAGHGNTIY
V: TRBV10-2
J: TRBJ1-3

CDR3: ASSLGPTEGYT
V: TRBV7-9
J: TRBJ1-2

CDR3: AFRVNTEAF
V: TRBV30
J: TRBJ1-1

CDR3: ASSIGKRRGLDGNTIY
V: TRBV19
J: TRBJ1-3

CDR3: ASSRQGRDTEAF
V: TRBV18
J: TRBJ1-1

CDR3: ASRGQGQETQY
V: TRBV9
J: TRBJ2-5

CDR3: ATPPLQGAPFTEAF
V: TRBV24-1
J: TRBJ1-1

CDR3: ASLPSGGHEQF
V: TRBV27
J: TRBJ2-1

CDR3: ASRTNSYEQY
V: TRBV28
J: TRBJ2-7

CDR3: SASPRLSNSPLH
V: TRBV20-1
J: TRBJ1-6

CDR3: ASSMGRGLAGVGDTQY
V: TRBV5-1
J: TRBJ2-3

CDR3: ASSELAGTGHYGYT
V: TRBV6-1
J: TRBJ1-2

CDR3: ASSDRDRGVLTSSGNTIY
V: TRBV5-4
J: TRBJ1-3

CDR3: ASSLRAGGWTDTQY
V: TRBV5-4
J: TRBJ2-3

CDR3: ASSYGSSYEQF
V: TRBV7-2
J: TRBJ2-1

CDR3: ASSWTSGRSTSYNEQF
V: TRBV3-1/TRBV3-2
J: TRBJ2-1

CDR3: ASSGQDSTQY
V: TRBV2
J: TRBJ2-5

CDR3: ASSPSGGRVSGANVLT
V: TRBV28
J: TRBJ2-6

CDR3: ASSSTSGLAVTNEQF
V: TRBV7-9
J: TRBJ2-1

CDR3: AWSALVEGAGYYEQY
V: TRBV30
J: TRBJ2-7

CDR3: ASSRGRGRTEAF
V: TRBV7-8
J: TRBJ1-1

CDR3: SAGAGEGYEQY
V: TRBV29-1
J: TRBJ2-7

CDR3: ASSPAQGAGTEAF
V: TRBV28
J: TRBJ1-1